This T cell receptor beta chain was documented in a study of blood T cell repertoires in COVID-19. The overall study: From the United States, Italy and Spain came samples of acute and convalescent COVID-19. In each case, the material was cDNA or gDNA derived from T cells, B-cell-depleted T cells, or PBMCs.

Per the original data handling: Reference gene primer amplification gave estimated nucleated cell counts. This table comes from immunoSEQ multiplex PCR, and its TCRdb copy is limited to in-frame clones, with some not included. Clonal size and the V and J genes are those of that table, whereas D and trimming came from the DNA. The repertoire holds over 200,000 clones, with about 88% as singletons. The CDR3 has 15 residues. Germline loops: CDR1 SGHTA, CDR2 FQGNSA. V was clipped by 3 bases and J by 8 bases, with 17 bases between them. The sample taken for sequencing was peripheral blood. V is TRBV7-2 and J is TRBJ2-1, with D possibly TRBD2 on 5 matching bases. The TCR originated in a middle-aged man with active or convalescent COVID-19. The CDR3 nucleotides read TGTGCCAGCAGCTTTAGATTTTTAGTGGAGGATGAGCAGTTCTTC. Its translation is CASSFRFLVEDEQFF. The whole variable domain, remainder taken from reference TRBV7-2 and TRBJ2-1, is GAGVSQSPSNKVTEKGKDVELRCDPISGHTALYWYRQSLGQGLEFLIYFQGNSAPDKSGLPSDRFSAERTGGSVSTLTIQRTQQEDSAVYLCASSFRFLVEDEQFFGPGTRLTVL.